What follows are 27 T cell receptor beta chains derived from one specimen sequenced in a study of blood T cell repertoires in COVID-19 (dated by TCRdb to between 2020 and 2021). Libraries were made using the immunoSEQ multiplex PCR assay. The table comes from immuneACCESS by way of TCRdb, which keeps in-frame sequences with V and J called. Part of the clones is missing from these tables; in studies checked, under half for an unresolved V gene and the rest for unknown reasons. Here the sample has 100,000 to 150,000 clones; approximately 83% occur a single time. The ten biggest clones cover around 27% of the sample. Sequencing was performed on peripheral blood. The source is a woman of 80 years or more with acute or convalescent COVID-19.

This chain uses TRBV4-1 with TRBJ1-3; weak D call: TRBD1 (5 bases). The CDR3 is 14 amino acids. V was shortened by 1 base and J by 14 bases, with 18 bases between the two germline ends. The germline CDR1 and CDR2 sequences are MGHRA and YSYEKL. The CDR3 sequence is CASSQVILSGILYF. The CDR3 nucleotides read TGCGCCAGCAGCCAAGTTATTCTATCAGGGATTCTATATTTT.

The table lists this clone with a few counts. The gene calls are TRBV27 and TRBJ1-6, with 7 bases identical to TRBD1. This CDR3 comprises 15 residues. Per germline, CDR1 MNHEY and CDR2 SMNVEV (reference sequence). V dropped 7 bases and J dropped 3; count of bases not matched to a gene: 6. Here the CDR3 reads CASTKGGRYNSPLHF. In DNA form, the CDR3 reads TGTGCCAGCACTAAAGGGGGCCGCTATAATTCACCCCTCCACTTT.

V and J are TRBV19 and TRBJ2-3, with TRBD2 identical over 10 bases. Per germline, CDR1 LNHDA and CDR2 SQIVND (reference sequence). The V segment lost 8 bases and the J segment 1 base; nucleotides outside the gene matches: 6. CDR3 length: 15 residues. DNA for the CDR3: TGTGCCAGTGGTTCCGGGACTAGCGGCACAGATACGCAGTATTTT. The encoded protein is CASGSGTSGTDTQYF.

The chain carries TRBV5-4 and TRBJ1-2, with a weak D call TRBD1 (5 bases). The CDR3 runs to 16 residues. The germline V gene encodes CDR1 SGHNT and CDR2 YYREEE (reference sequence). Trimming stripped 4 bases from V and 7 bases from J, with 23 bases between. The CDR3 nucleotides read TGTGCCAGCAGCGTGGGACGTTCGCGGGGGGGATTTGGCTACACCTTC. Its translation: CASSVGRSRGGFGYTF.

This clone was seen ten or more times. The identical CDR3 is also encoded by other nucleotide sequences in the sample. The V call is TRBV18, the J call TRBJ1-5, with D perhaps matching TRBD1 (5 bases). This CDR3 contains 13 residues. The V end lost 2 bases, the J end lost 5 bases, and 7 bases lay between the germline ends. Germline assignment: CDR1 KGHSH and CDR2 LQKENI. The CDR3 coding sequence is TGTGCCAGCTCACCAAGGGGTGATCAGCCCCAGCATTTT. This gives the protein CASSPRGDQPQHF.

The chain joins TRBV18 to TRBJ1-5; 7 bases fit TRBD1. The V segment lost 3 bases and the J segment 0 bases; nucleotides outside the gene matches: 8. The germline gives CDR1 KGHSH, CDR2 LQKENI. This CDR3 region has 17 residues. In nucleotides, the CDR3 is TGTGCCAGCTCACCCGGTACAGGGGTTTCTAGCAATCAGCCCCAGCATTTT. Translated, it gives CASSPGTGVSSNQPQHF. Filled out from reference TRBV18 and TRBJ1-5, the complete variable domain reads NAGVMQNPRHLVRRRGQEARLRCSPMKGHSHVYWYRQLPEEGLKFMVYLQKENIIDESGMPKERFSAEFPKEGPSILRIQQVVRGDSAAYFCASSPGTGVSSNQPQHFGDGTRLSIL.

V is TRBV9 and J is TRBJ1-2; 10 positions agree with TRBD1. Germline CDR1 is SGDLS and CDR2 is YYNGEE. There are 14 residues in the CDR3. V trimming: 4 bases; J trimming: 8 bases; junction bases outside the gene matches: 8. CDR3 sequence reads: CASSLLGTGEGYTF. In DNA form, the CDR3 reads TGTGCCAGCAGCCTCCTCGGGACAGGGGAAGGCTACACCTTC. Variable domain in full (rest from reference TRBV9 and TRBJ1-2): DSGVTQTPKHLITATGQRVTLRCSPRSGDLSVYWYQQSLDQGLQFLIQYYNGEERAKGNILERFSAQQFPDLHSELNLSSLELGDSALYFCASSLLGTGEGYTFGSGTRLTVV.

V usage is TRBV15 and J usage is TRBJ1-5; a possible D gene is TRBD1 (6 bases). Germline assignment: CDR1 LNHNV and CDR2 YYDKDF (reference sequence). The CDR3 is 15 amino acids. V lost 3 bases and J lost 1, with 10 bases in between. The CDR3 DNA sequence: TGTGCCACCAGCAGGGAACAGGGCAGCAATCAGCCCCAGCATTTT. Translation gives CATSREQGSNQPQHF.

This rearrangement joins TRBV5-6 to TRBJ1-2; perhaps TRBD1 as D (6 bases). Germline V gives CDR1 SGHDT, CDR2 YYEEEE. V was shortened by 4 bases and J by 2 bases, with 12 bases between the two germline ends. The CDR3 spans 14 residues. DNA for the CDR3: TGTGCCAGCAGCCCACAAGGACAGAACTATGGCTACACCTTC. It translates to CASSPQGQNYGYTF.

The J gene is TRBJ2-4, the V gene TRBV10-3, with D possibly TRBD2 on 5 matching bases. The CDR3 contains 13 residues. Looked up from germline, CDR1 is ENHRY and CDR2 is SYGVKD. The V end lost 6 bases, the J end lost 11 bases, and 17 bases lay between the germline ends. DNA of the CDR3: TGTGCCATCAGCGACGGACGCCGGGGTTTTCAGTACTTC. Its translation is CAISDGRRGFQYF.

The chain combines TRBV5-1 with TRBJ2-2; weak D call: TRBD1 (6 bases). V was pared by 7 bases and J by 5 bases, with 15 bases between. The CDR3 sequence is 14 residues long. Germline values: CDR1 SGHRS, CDR2 YFSETQ. CDR3 nucleotide sequence: TGCGCCAGCCTCAAGACAGGAACGACCGGGGAGCTGTTTTTT. Its translation is CASLKTGTTGELFF.

The genes are TRBV5-1 and TRBJ1-2; 9 bases are shared with TRBD1. Germline loops: CDR1 SGHRS, CDR2 YFSETQ. The CDR3 sequence is 18 residues long. V lost 0 bases to trimming and J lost 4 bases; unmatched junction nucleotides: 13. CDR3 DNA: TGCGCCAGCAGCTTGGAGGCCTCGACACAGGGGGCCCTCTATGGCTACACCTTC. Translation gives CASSLEASTQGALYGYTF.

The chain is built from TRBV3-1 (or the pseudogene TRBV3-2) and TRBJ1-5, with D possibly TRBD1 on 5 matching bases. The germline V gene encodes CDR1 LGHDT and CDR2 YNNKEL (reference sequence). V was cut by 4 bases and J by 3 bases, with 13 bases left in between. The CDR3 totals 15 residues. This CDR3 reads CASSPGMGTNQPQHF. CDR3 DNA sequence: TGTGCCAGCAGCCCAGGGATGGGCACCAATCAGCCCCAGCATTTT.

The J gene is TRBJ1-1, the V gene TRBV5-1; D gene unclear. Germline CDR1 and CDR2: SGHRS and YFSETQ. The CDR3 loop spans 13 amino acids. Trimming took off 6 bases at V and 1 base at J, with 10 bases between the two ends. CDR3 in DNA: TGCGCCAGCAACCTACGAGGGAACACTGAAGCTTTCTTT. Translating it yields CASNLRGNTEAFF. Together with reference TRBV5-1 and TRBJ1-1, the CDR3 gives the full variable domain: KAGVTQTPRYLIKTRGQQVTLSCSPISGHRSVSWYQQTPGQGLQFLFEYFSETQRNKGNFPGRFSGRQFSNSRSEMNVSTLELGDSALYLCASNLRGNTEAFFGQGTRLTVV.

The chain joins TRBV19 to TRBJ1-1; 10 positions match TRBD1. V shed 3 bases and J 6 bases; nucleotides not matched to a gene: 4. This CDR3 contains 14 residues. The germline V gene encodes CDR1 LNHDA and CDR2 SQIVND (reference sequence). In nucleotides, the CDR3 is TGTGCCAGTAGTATGGGGGACAGGGGAGCTGAAGCTTTCTTT. It specifies CASSMGDRGAEAFF.

This clone came up a few times. CDR3 DNA: TGTGCCTGCAAGACAGGGAACGGTCCCCAGCCCCAGCATTTT. As protein: CACKTGNGPQPQHF. The chain links TRBV6-5 to TRBJ1-5; 7 positions agree with TRBD1. Losses at the gene ends were 11 bases for V and 7 bases for J; bases not matched to a gene: 14. The CDR3 is 14 amino acids. Germline V CDR1 and CDR2: MNHEY, SVGAGI.

The chain couples TRBV15 to TRBJ1-1; the match to TRBD1 covers 8 bases. This CDR3 region has 16 residues. V was clipped by 4 bases and J by 0 bases; unmatched bases: 7. Germline loops: CDR1 LNHNV, CDR2 YYDKDF (reference sequence). CDR3 amino acids: CATSTWTGRLNTEAFF. As DNA, the CDR3 is TGTGCCACCAGCACTTGGACAGGGAGGTTGAACACTGAAGCTTTCTTT.

This chain joins TRBV20-1 and TRBJ1-1, with D possibly TRBD1 on 5 matching bases. The CDR3 sequence is 13 residues long. Germline V lookup: CDR1 DFQATT, CDR2 SNEGSKA (reference sequence). The V end was cut by 3 bases, the J end by 5 bases, with 13 bases between. The CDR3 region is CSASRGVWTEAFF. The DNA of the CDR3 is TGCAGTGCTAGTCGGGGGGTTTGGACTGAAGCTTTCTTT.

This clone was seen a single time. The chain recombines TRBV6-5 with TRBJ1-5, with a possible D match to TRBD1 (6 bases). The CDR3 runs 15 residues. Between the trimmed V and J ends, which lost 6 bases and 2 bases, there was a span of 14 bases. From germline, CDR1 is MNHEY and CDR2 SVGAGI. The CDR3 DNA is TGTGCCAGCAGCTCCGCAGGGGCGGGCAATCAGCCCCAGCATTTT. Translating it yields CASSSAGAGNQPQHF.

This clone appeared a few times. J is TRBJ1-2 and V is TRBV2; TRBD1 might be the D (5 bases). The CDR3 is 13 residues long. Germline values: CDR1 SNHLY, CDR2 FYNNEI. The germline V and J ends were trimmed by 3 bases and 8 bases, with 13 bases remaining between them. CDR3 sequence (DNA): TGTGCCAGCAGTGATAGGGGCACGCGGGGCTACACCTTC. Residues: CASSDRGTRGYTF.

The V gene is TRBV10-2, the J gene TRBJ1-3; perhaps TRBD1 as D (5 bases). Germline CDR1 reads WSHSY; CDR2 reads SAAADI. The CDR3 extends over 14 amino acids. Trimming took off 6 bases at V and 3 bases at J, with 12 bases between the two ends. CDR3 coding DNA: TGCGCCAGCAGGCAAGGGACTCTTGGAAACACCATATATTTT. Amino acids: CASRQGTLGNTIYF.

V and J are TRBV5-1 and TRBJ1-1; D uncertain. Germline CDR1 and CDR2: SGHRS and YFSETQ. Trimming removed 1 base at V and 5 bases at J, with 9 bases between. The CDR3 is made up of 13 amino acids. CDR3 region: CASSLLGRTEAFF. Here the CDR3 DNA reads TGCGCCAGCAGCTTGTTGGGGAGGACTGAAGCTTTCTTT. The entire variable domain, with the rest obtained from reference TRBV5-1 and TRBJ1-1, is as follows: KAGVTQTPRYLIKTRGQQVTLSCSPISGHRSVSWYQQTPGQGLQFLFEYFSETQRNKGNFPGRFSGRQFSNSRSEMNVSTLELGDSALYLCASSLLGRTEAFFGQGTRLTVV.

This clone was counted a single time. This chain links TRBV28 with TRBJ1-5; D possibly corresponds to TRBD1 (5 bases). The length of the CDR3 is 14 residues. CDR1 MDHEN and CDR2 SYDVKM come from the germline V gene. Trimming shortened V by 2 bases and J by 4 bases, and 9 bases separated the two germline ends. The CDR3 reads CASSLTRQNQPQHF. The CDR3 DNA sequence: TGTGCCAGCAGTTTAACTCGACAGAATCAGCCCCAGCATTTT.

The V gene is TRBV19, the J gene TRBJ2-1; D might be TRBD1 (5 bases). This CDR3 has 13 amino acids. With 4 bases removed from V and 9 bases from J, the gap between germline ends came to 13 bases. Germline V lookup: CDR1 LNHDA, CDR2 SQIVND (reference sequence). Here the CDR3 reads CASSNGHSSEQFF. The CDR3 nucleotides read TGTGCCAGTAGTAATGGACATTCTAGTGAGCAGTTCTTC.

This chain connects TRBV9 to TRBJ2-7; the match to TRBD2 covers 8 bases. The length of the CDR3 is 13 residues. The J segment lost 7 bases and the V segment lost 2 bases, leaving 5 bases of the junction unmatched. Germline CDR1 reads SGDLS; CDR2 reads YYNGEE. This CDR3 is CASSVGLAGEQYF. The DNA for the CDR3 is TGTGCCAGCAGCGTTGGTCTAGCGGGTGAGCAGTACTTC.

CDR3 amino acids: CASSFQPGNHNEKLFF. The CDR3 DNA reads TGTGCCAGCAGCTTTCAACCGGGAAATCATAATGAAAAACTGTTTTTT. The chain joins TRBV7-8 to TRBJ1-4, with D hard to call. CDR3 size: 16 residues. V lost 3 bases and J lost 4, with 15 bases in between. Germline CDR1 reads SGHVS; CDR2 reads FQNEAQ.

This rearrangement joins TRBV5-8 to TRBJ1-5; D not certain. Trimming removed 0 bases at V and 5 bases at J, with 9 bases between. This CDR3 has 14 amino acids. CDR1 and CDR2 from the germline V gene are SGHTS and YDEGEE. The DNA of the CDR3 is TGTGCCAGCAGCTTGGTCTCGGGAGATCAGCCCCAGCATTTT. Protein sequence: CASSLVSGDQPQHF.